This T cell receptor (beta chain) was identified during a study of human T cells and chemical hapten exposure. Looking at the study overall: Alopecia areata, totalis or universalis affected patients, mainly female.

Under the authors' procedure: There were a median of around 96,000 TCRs per sample, with a range from about 23,224 to 690,600. MiXCR, applied by TCRdb to the RACE reads, yields one record per CDR3 protein. The authors' filters were not applied to this entry. The sample has 70,000 to 90,000 distinct CDR3 sequences; 10% to 11% are singletons. The sample holds a few counts of this clonotype. Time point described: patch test 3, about 24 weeks after DPC sensitization. Treatment described: therapeutic diphenylcyclopropenone sensitization with weekly scalp DPC. V was clipped by 5 bases and J by 0 bases, with 10 bases between them. CDR3 size: 14 residues.

The receptor comes from a woman in her 50s with alopecia areata. Some clones in this sample may be carry-over from other donors' samples. Sequences were derived from whole blood, sampled in connection with sensitization to the hapten diphenylcyclopropenone (DPC). The chain is built from TRBV12-3 or TRBV12-4 and TRBJ1-1; D is unclear. CDR3 DNA sequence: TGTGCCAGCAGTGGACTGATAATGAACACTGAAGCTTTCTTT. It translates to CASSGLIMNTEAFF.